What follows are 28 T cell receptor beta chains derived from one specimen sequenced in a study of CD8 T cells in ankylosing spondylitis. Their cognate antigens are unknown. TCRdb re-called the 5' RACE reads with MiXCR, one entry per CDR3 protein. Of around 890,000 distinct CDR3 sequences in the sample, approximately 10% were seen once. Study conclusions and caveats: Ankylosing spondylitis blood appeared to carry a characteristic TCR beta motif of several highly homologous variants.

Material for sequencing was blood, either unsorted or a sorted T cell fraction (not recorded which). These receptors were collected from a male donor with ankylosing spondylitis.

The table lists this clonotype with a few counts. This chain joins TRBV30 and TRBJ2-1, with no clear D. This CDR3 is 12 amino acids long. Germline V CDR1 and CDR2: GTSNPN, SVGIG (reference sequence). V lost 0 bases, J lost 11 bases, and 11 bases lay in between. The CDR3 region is CAWSVYGVQQFF. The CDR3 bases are TGTGCCTGGAGTGTCTATGGAGTGCAGCAGTTCTTC.

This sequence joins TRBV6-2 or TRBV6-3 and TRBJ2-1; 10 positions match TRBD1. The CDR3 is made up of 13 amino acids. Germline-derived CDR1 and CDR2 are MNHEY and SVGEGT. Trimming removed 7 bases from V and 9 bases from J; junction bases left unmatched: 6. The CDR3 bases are TGTGCCAGCACCCGACAGGGGGCGCGTGAGCAGTTCTTC. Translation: CASTRQGAREQFF.

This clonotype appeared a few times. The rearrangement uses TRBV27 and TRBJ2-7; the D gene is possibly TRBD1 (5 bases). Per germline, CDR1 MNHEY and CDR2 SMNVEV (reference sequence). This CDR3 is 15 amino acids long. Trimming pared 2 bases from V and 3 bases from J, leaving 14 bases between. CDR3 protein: CASSLTSTDFYEQYF. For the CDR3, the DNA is TGTGCCAGCAGTTTAACCTCGACAGATTTCTACGAGCAGTACTTC.

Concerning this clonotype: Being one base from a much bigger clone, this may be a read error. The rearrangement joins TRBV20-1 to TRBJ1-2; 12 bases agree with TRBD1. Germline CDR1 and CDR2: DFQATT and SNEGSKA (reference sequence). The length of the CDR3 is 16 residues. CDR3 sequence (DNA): TGCTGTGCTAGAGATAGGGGGACAGGGGGCGCCGATGGCTACACCTTC. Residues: CCARDRGTGGADGYTF.

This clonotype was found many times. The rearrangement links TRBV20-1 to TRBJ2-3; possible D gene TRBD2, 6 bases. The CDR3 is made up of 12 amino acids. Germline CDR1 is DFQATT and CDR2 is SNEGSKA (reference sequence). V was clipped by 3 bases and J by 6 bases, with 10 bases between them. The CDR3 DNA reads TGCAGTGCTAGGAGCGGGCCGGATACGCAGTATTTT. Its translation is CSARSGPDTQYF.

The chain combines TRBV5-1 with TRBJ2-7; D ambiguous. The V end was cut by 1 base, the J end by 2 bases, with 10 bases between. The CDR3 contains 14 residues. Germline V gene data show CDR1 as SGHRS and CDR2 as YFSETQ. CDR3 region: CASSLLRPTYEQYF. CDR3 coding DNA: TGCGCCAGCAGCTTGCTCCGGCCTACCTACGAGCAGTACTTC.

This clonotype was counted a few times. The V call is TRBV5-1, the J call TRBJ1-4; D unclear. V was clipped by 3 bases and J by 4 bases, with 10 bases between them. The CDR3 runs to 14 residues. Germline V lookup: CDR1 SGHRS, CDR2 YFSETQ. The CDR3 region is CASSYRALNEKLFF. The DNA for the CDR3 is TGCGCCAGCAGCTACCGGGCCCTTAATGAAAAACTGTTTTTT.

The chain's CDR3 is CASSLGPPGTDSYNEQFF. The CDR3 region has the DNA TGTGCCAGCAGCTTAGGCCCCCCGGGCACCGACTCCTACAATGAGCAGTTCTTC. J is TRBJ2-1 and V is TRBV11-2; the D is unclear. The CDR3 is 18 amino acids. The V and J ends lost 1 base and 0 bases respectively, with 16 bases between them. Per the germline V gene, CDR1 is SGHAT and CDR2 is FQNNGV.

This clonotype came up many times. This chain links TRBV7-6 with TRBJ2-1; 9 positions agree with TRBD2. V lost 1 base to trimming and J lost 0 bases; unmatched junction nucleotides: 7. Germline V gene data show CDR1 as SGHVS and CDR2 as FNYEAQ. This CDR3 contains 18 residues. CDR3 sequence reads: CASSLEASGADSYNEQFF. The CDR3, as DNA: TGTGCCAGCAGCTTAGAGGCTAGCGGGGCCGACTCCTACAATGAGCAGTTCTTC.

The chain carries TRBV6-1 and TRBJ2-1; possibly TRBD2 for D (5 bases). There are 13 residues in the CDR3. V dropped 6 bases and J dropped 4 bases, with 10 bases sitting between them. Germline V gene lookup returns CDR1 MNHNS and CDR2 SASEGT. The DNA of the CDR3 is TGTGCCAGCAGGCTGAGCGGATACAATGAGCAGTTCTTC. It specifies CASRLSGYNEQFF.

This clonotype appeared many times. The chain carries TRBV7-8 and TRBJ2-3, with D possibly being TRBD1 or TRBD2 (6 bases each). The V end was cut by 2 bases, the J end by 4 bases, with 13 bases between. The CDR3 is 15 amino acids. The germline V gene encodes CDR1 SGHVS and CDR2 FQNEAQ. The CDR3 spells CASSLRGALSDTQYF. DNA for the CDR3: TGTGCCAGCAGCTTAAGGGGGGCACTATCAGATACGCAGTATTTT.

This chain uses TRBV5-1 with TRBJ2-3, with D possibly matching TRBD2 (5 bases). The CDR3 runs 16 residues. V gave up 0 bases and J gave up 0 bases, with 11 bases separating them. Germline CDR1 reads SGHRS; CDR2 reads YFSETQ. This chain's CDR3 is CASSLDKRISTDTQYF. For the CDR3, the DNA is TGCGCCAGCAGCTTGGACAAGCGGATAAGCACAGATACGCAGTATTTT.

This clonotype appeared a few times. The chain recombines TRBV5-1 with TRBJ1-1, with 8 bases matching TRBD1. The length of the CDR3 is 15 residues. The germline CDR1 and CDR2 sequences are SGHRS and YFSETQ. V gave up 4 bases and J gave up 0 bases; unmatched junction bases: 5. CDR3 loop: CASSPDREMNTEAFF. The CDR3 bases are TGCGCCAGCAGCCCGGACAGGGAGATGAACACTGAAGCTTTCTTT.

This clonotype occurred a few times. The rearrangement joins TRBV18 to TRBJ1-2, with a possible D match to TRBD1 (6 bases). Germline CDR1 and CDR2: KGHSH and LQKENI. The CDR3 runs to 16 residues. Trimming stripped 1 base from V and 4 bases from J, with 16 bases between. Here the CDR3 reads CASSPRETGTSYGYTF. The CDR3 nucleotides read TGTGCCAGCTCACCACGGGAAACAGGGACCTCCTATGGCTACACCTTC.

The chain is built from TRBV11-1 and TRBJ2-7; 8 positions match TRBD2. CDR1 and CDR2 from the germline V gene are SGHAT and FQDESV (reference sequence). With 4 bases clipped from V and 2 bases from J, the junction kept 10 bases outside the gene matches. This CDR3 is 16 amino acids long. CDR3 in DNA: TGTGCCAGCAGCTCCCTTCTTGCGGGGGGAGCCTACGAGCAGTACTTC. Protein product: CASSSLLAGGAYEQYF.

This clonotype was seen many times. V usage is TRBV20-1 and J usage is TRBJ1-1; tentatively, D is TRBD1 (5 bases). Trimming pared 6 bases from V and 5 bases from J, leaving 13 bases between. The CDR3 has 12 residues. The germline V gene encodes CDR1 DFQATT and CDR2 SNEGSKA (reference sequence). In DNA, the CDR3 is TGCAGTGCCGGGACCCGGGAGACTGAAGCTTTCTTT. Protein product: CSAGTRETEAFF.

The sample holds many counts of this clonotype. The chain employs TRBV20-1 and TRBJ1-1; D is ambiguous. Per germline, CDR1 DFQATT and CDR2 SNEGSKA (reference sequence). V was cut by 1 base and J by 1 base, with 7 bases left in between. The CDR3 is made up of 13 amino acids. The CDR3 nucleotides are TGCAGTGCTAGAGGCGACCGGAACACTGAAGCTTTCTTT. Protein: CSARGDRNTEAFF.

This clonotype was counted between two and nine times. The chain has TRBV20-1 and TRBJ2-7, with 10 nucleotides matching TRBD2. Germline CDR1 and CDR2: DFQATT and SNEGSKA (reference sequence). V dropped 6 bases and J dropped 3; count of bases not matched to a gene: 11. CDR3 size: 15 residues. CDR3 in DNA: TGCAGTGCGACTCCTCTAGCGGGAGCTATCTACGAGCAGTACTTC. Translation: CSATPLAGAIYEQYF.

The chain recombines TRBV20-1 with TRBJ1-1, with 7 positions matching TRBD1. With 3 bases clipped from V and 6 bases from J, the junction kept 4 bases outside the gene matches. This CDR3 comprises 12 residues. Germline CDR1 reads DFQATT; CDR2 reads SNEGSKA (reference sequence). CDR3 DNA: TGCAGTGCTAGGAGGGGGCCGTCTGAAGCTTTCTTT. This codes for CSARRGPSEAFF.

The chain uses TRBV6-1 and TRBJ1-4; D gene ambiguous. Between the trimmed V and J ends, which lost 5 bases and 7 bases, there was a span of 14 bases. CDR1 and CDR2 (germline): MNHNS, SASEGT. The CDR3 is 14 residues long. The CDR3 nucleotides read TGTGCCAGCAGTCTTTCCTACGATGGTGAAAAACTGTTTTTT. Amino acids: CASSLSYDGEKLFF.

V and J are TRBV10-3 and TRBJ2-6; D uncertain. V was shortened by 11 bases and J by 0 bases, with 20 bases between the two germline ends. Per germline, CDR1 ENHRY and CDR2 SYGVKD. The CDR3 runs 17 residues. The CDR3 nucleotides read TGTGCCGTCCCCGGGCAGCCTAGTTTCTCTGGGGCCAACGTCCTGACTTTC. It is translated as CAVPGQPSFSGANVLTF.

CDR3 sequence: CASSLYRGGNEQYF. The DNA for the CDR3 is TGTGCCAGCAGTTTATACAGGGGCGGGAACGAGCAGTACTTC. The chain couples TRBV12-3 or TRBV12-4 to TRBJ2-7, with a weak D call TRBD1 (7 bases). The CDR3 extends over 14 amino acids. V was shortened by 2 bases and J by 5 bases, with 13 bases between the two germline ends.

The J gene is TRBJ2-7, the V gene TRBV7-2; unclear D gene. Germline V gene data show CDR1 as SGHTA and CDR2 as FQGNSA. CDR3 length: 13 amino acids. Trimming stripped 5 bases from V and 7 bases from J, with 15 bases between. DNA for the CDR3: TGTGCCAGCAGCCCGGGCTACTCTGGGGAGCAGTACTTC. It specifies CASSPGYSGEQYF.

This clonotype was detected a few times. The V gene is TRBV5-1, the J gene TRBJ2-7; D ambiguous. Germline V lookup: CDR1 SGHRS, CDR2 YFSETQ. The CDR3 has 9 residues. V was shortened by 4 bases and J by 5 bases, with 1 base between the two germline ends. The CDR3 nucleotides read TGCGCCAGCAGCCACGAGCAGTACTTC. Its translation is CASSHEQYF.

As DNA, the CDR3 is TGCGCCAGCAGCTTGGGACTGATGAACACCGGGGAGCTGTTTTTT. This gives the protein CASSLGLMNTGELFF. V and J are TRBV5-1 and TRBJ2-2; D ambiguous. Trimming removed 0 bases at V and 1 base at J, with 7 bases between. Germline V gene sequence: CDR1 SGHRS, CDR2 YFSETQ. The length of the CDR3 is 15 residues. Full variable domain (outside the CDR3, taken from reference TRBV5-1 and TRBJ2-2): KAGVTQTPRYLIKTRGQQVTLSCSPISGHRSVSWYQQTPGQGLQFLFEYFSETQRNKGNFPGRFSGRQFSNSRSEMNVSTLELGDSALYLCASSLGLMNTGELFFGEGSRLTVL.

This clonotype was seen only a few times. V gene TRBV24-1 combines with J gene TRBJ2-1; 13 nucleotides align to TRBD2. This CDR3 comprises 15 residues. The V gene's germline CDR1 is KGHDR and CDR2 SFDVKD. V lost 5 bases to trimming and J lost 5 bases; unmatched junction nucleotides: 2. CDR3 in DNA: TGTGCCACCAGTGGCGGACTAGCGGGAGACAATGAGCAGTTCTTC. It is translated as CATSGGLAGDNEQFF.

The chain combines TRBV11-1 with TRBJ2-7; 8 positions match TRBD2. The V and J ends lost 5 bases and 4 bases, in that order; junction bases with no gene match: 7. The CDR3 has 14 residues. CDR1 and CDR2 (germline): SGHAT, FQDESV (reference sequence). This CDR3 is CASSRGGLDYEQYF. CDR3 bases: TGTGCCAGCAGCCGGGGGGGACTGGATTACGAGCAGTACTTC.

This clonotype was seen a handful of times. The CDR3 nucleotides are TGTGCCAGCAGTTTGTTTGGGACAGGTATCCATGAGCAGTTCTTC. It specifies CASSLFGTGIHEQFF. The V call is TRBV28, the J call TRBJ2-1, with TRBD1 matching 8 bases. With V trimmed by 3 bases and J by 8 bases, 9 bases remained unmatched. Germline values: CDR1 MDHEN, CDR2 SYDVKM. There are 15 residues in the CDR3.